The 21 T cell receptor beta chains reported below all come from one sample, sequenced in a study of radiation and T cells in renal cell carcinoma. The time point: baseline pretreatment blood. Treatment here: 15 Gy SBRT to primary tumor, nephrectomy 4 weeks later. Sequencing was performed with immunoSEQ multiplex PCR; in TCRdb, only in-frame clones are kept and a portion is missing. Of around 94,000 clones in the sample, around nine tenths are singletons; the top ten hold 7.5% to 8.5%. Sequencing was performed on blood, taken from a patient whose treatment included radiotherapy and nephrectomy. These receptors all stem from a man in his fifties or sixties with renal cell carcinoma.

The table lists this clone with many counts. This chain uses TRBV10-3 with TRBJ2-7; D may be TRBD1 (6 bases). CDR3 length: 13 residues. Trimming cost V 6 bases and J 5 bases, with 14 bases left between them. Germline values: CDR1 ENHRY, CDR2 SYGVKD. The CDR3 loop reads CAIRRTELDEQYF. CDR3 bases: TGTGCCATCAGAAGGACAGAACTCGACGAGCAGTACTTC.

The chain uses TRBV18 and TRBJ1-1, with D unclear. The CDR3 runs to 15 residues. With 0 bases removed from V and 5 bases from J, the gap between germline ends came to 13 bases. The germline CDR1 and CDR2 sequences are KGHSH and LQKENI. The CDR3 reads CASSPPSQPTTEAFF. The CDR3, as DNA: TGTGCCAGCTCACCACCCAGTCAGCCAACAACTGAAGCTTTCTTT.

The chain joins TRBV6-5 to TRBJ1-2; D remains unclear. V gave up 2 bases and J gave up 8 bases, with 6 bases separating them. Germline V gene lookup returns CDR1 MNHEY and CDR2 SVGAGI. The CDR3 sequence is 11 residues long. The CDR3 DNA sequence: TGTGCCAGCAGTTACGGGGAAGGCTACACCTTC. Its protein product is CASSYGEGYTF.

V and J are TRBV28 and TRBJ1-2, with 7 bases identical to TRBD1. The CDR3 runs to 14 residues. Trimming cost V 5 bases and J 5 bases; bases outside gene matches: 8. From germline, CDR1 is MDHEN and CDR2 SYDVKM. CDR3: CASSILGQIYGYTF. In nucleotides, the CDR3 is TGTGCCAGCAGTATACTGGGACAGATTTATGGCTACACCTTC.

This chain uses TRBV5-1 with TRBJ1-1; D is uncertain. The CDR3 has 12 amino acids. V gave up 0 bases and J gave up 5 bases, with 5 bases separating them. Germline V gene lookup returns CDR1 SGHRS and CDR2 YFSETQ. The DNA for the CDR3 is TGCGCCAGCAGCTTGGAGGAAACTGAAGCTTTCTTT. It specifies CASSLEETEAFF.

The J gene is TRBJ1-1, the V gene TRBV27; D remains unclear. Per the germline V gene, CDR1 is MNHEY and CDR2 is SMNVEV (reference sequence). This CDR3 has 13 residues. Deletions cut 3 bases from V and 2 bases from J, with 7 bases between. The CDR3 region is CASSFNGNTEAFF. CDR3 sequence (DNA): TGTGCCAGCAGTTTTAACGGAAACACTGAAGCTTTCTTT.

The V call is TRBV29-1, the J call TRBJ2-7, with D maybe TRBD1 (6 bases). The CDR3 runs 14 residues. V dropped 0 bases and J dropped 2 bases, with 11 bases sitting between them. The germline gives CDR1 SQVTM, CDR2 ANQGSEA. Written as DNA, the CDR3 is TGCAGCGTTGAAGAAACAGGGTTGACCTACGAGCAGTACTTC. Encoded protein: CSVEETGLTYEQYF.

The V gene is TRBV29-1, the J gene TRBJ1-4; 7 bases match TRBD1. This CDR3 region has 15 residues. Germline V gene data show CDR1 as SQVTM and CDR2 as ANQGSEA. Unmatched junction bases numbered 8, after V lost 4 bases and J lost 3 bases. CDR3 loop: CSVGRAGGANEKLFF. The CDR3 nucleotides are TGCAGCGTTGGTCGGGCAGGGGGGGCTAATGAAAAACTGTTTTTT.

The J gene is TRBJ2-2, the V gene TRBV4-2, with unresolved D. This CDR3 has 16 residues. V was cut by 0 bases and J by 4 bases, with 12 bases left in between. Germline lookup yields CDR1 LGHNA and CDR2 YNFKEQ. The CDR3 here is CASSQDVGYSTGELFF. The CDR3 nucleotides are TGTGCCAGCAGCCAAGACGTCGGCTACAGCACCGGGGAGCTGTTTTTT.

The chain uses TRBV15 and TRBJ1-6, with a possible D match to TRBD1 (5 bases). The CDR3 is 13 residues long. Trimming left V 6 bases short and J 10 bases short, with 13 bases between. Germline V CDR1 and CDR2: LNHNV, YYDKDF (reference sequence). The CDR3 protein is CATREAGRSPLHF. CDR3 DNA: TGTGCCACCAGGGAGGCAGGGAGGTCACCCCTCCACTTT.

The chain uses TRBV21-1 and TRBJ2-7; TRBD1 is taken as the D call from the table, unchecked against the DNA. TRBV21-1 is termed a pseudogene. The CDR3 sequence is 16 residues long. CDR3 amino acids: CASSKGTGTGKDEQYF. DNA for the CDR3: TGTGCCAGCAGCAAAGGAACCGGGACAGGGAAGGACGAGCAGTACTTC.

The gene calls are TRBV7-2 and TRBJ2-7; 11 nucleotides line up with TRBD2. CDR1 and CDR2 (germline): SGHTA, FQGNSA. CDR3 length equals 15 residues. V lost 5 bases, J lost 4 bases, and 7 bases stayed unmatched. The CDR3 spells CASSESSGGAYEQYF. DNA for the CDR3: TGTGCCAGCAGCGAAAGTAGCGGGGGGGCTTACGAGCAGTACTTC.

The chain is built from TRBV19 and TRBJ1-4; 7 nucleotides match TRBD1. CDR1 and CDR2 (germline): LNHDA, SQIVND (reference sequence). Unmatched junction bases numbered 10, after V lost 6 bases and J lost 6 bases. The CDR3 runs to 15 residues. Written as DNA, the CDR3 is TGTGCCAGTAGGATTGGGCGACAGGGTTATGAAAAACTGTTTTTT. This sequence encodes CASRIGRQGYEKLFF.

V and J are TRBV14 and TRBJ1-2; D call uncertain. Germline loops: CDR1 SGHDN, CDR2 FVKESK. V was trimmed by 3 bases and J by 2 bases, leaving 13 bases between them. The CDR3 extends over 15 amino acids. As DNA, the CDR3 is TGTGCCAGCAGCCAGGGTAGGACGGTGAACTATGGCTACACCTTC. Translation gives CASSQGRTVNYGYTF.

The chain uses TRBV19 and TRBJ2-1; 10 bases are shared with TRBD1. The germline gives CDR1 LNHDA, CDR2 SQIVND (reference sequence). V lost 5 bases and J lost 5; bases outside the gene matches: 3. The CDR3 length is 14 residues. DNA for the CDR3: TGTGCCAGTAGTGCGGACAGGGGGGACAATGAGCAGTTCTTC. It is translated as CASSADRGDNEQFF.

The chain is built from TRBV4-3 and TRBJ1-2, with TRBD1 as a possible D gene (5 bases). The CDR3 has 15 residues. In germline, CDR1 is LGHNA, CDR2 YSLEER. V shed 0 bases and J shed 5 bases, with 13 bases lying between them. CDR3 residues: CASSQDAGMEYGYTF. CDR3 bases: TGCGCCAGCAGCCAAGATGCAGGGATGGAATATGGCTACACCTTC.

Here the CDR3 DNA reads TGTGCCAGCAGTTACGGGACAGGCGCTCGGGAAGCTTTCTTT. Protein product: CASSYGTGAREAFF. This sequence joins TRBV6-5 and TRBJ1-1; TRBD1 matches at 8 bases. The germline V gene encodes CDR1 MNHEY and CDR2 SVGAGI. This CDR3 comprises 14 residues. The junction had 7 bases not matched to a gene; V was cut back by 2 bases and J by 8 bases.

The rearrangement links TRBV5-1 to TRBJ2-3; TRBD1 agrees at 7 bases. Trimming at V came to 0 bases and at J to 6 bases, leaving 4 bases not matched to a gene. There are 14 residues in the CDR3. In germline, CDR1 is SGHRS, CDR2 YFSETQ. This chain's CDR3 is CASSLEKGADTQYF. The CDR3 nucleotides read TGCGCCAGCAGCTTGGAGAAGGGGGCGGATACGCAGTATTTT.

The chain carries TRBV6-5 and TRBJ1-1; D remains unclear. CDR1 is MNHEY, CDR2 SVGAGI, per germline. The CDR3 contains 14 residues. V was shortened by 2 bases and J by 4 bases, with 11 bases between the two germline ends. The CDR3 loop reads CASSYRAGSTEAFF. The CDR3 bases are TGTGCCAGCAGTTACAGGGCTGGGAGCACTGAAGCTTTCTTT.

This sequence joins TRBV11-2 and TRBJ1-6; the D is unclear. V was pared by 2 bases and J by 8 bases, with 7 bases between. CDR1 and CDR2 from the germline V gene are SGHAT and FQNNGV. There are 13 residues in the CDR3. Here the CDR3 DNA reads TGTGCCAGCAGCTTACGACCCGATTCACCCCTCCACTTT. Its translation: CASSLRPDSPLHF.

The chain couples TRBV2 to TRBJ1-2, with 8 bases identical to TRBD1. Germline V gene data show CDR1 as SNHLY and CDR2 as FYNNEI. With V trimmed by 6 bases and J by 3 bases, 9 bases remained unmatched. The CDR3 is 15 residues long. The CDR3 bases are TGTGCCAGCAGCGACGAGGGACAGGCCTACTATGGCTACACCTTC. The encoded protein is CASSDEGQAYYGYTF.